These T cell receptor beta chains were read from a single sample in a study of CD8+CD57+ T cells in acquired aplastic anemia. TCRdb reprocessed the reads with MiXCR, giving one entry per CDR3 protein. The top ten clones hold 1% to 1.5% of a sample with under 350,000 distinct CDR3 sequences, approximately 60% of them seen once. Sequencing was done on a sample of sorted CD4+, CD8+, or CD8+CD57+ T cells (not recorded which) from PBMCs. The receptor set was obtained from a human donor with aplastic anemia. CDR3s include the opening cysteine and the closing phenylalanine or tryptophan. A D gene is named only where the DNA matches it firmly. A clone size is listed for some rows: how often the clone was seen (once, few, many), or a class if it is expanded.

>NA|TRBJ1-4|TRBV2|NA
CASSELRNPYGEKLFF
TGTGCCAGCAGTGAATTACGGAACCCGTATGGGGAAAAACTGTTTTTT
>few|TRBJ2-7|TRBV20-1|NA
CSAGAFNYEQYF
TGCAGTGCTGGGGCCTTCAACTACGAGCAGTACTTC
>NA|TRBJ1-1|TRBV3-1|NA
CASSQEVRGSAFF
TGTGCCAGCAGCCAAGAGGTTCGGGGGAGTGCTTTCTTT
>NA|TRBJ1-6|TRBV7-9|NA
CASSRWSSPLHF
TGTGCCAGCAGCCGTTGGAGCTCACCCCTCCACTTT
>NA|TRBJ1-1|TRBV5-1|NA
CASSLGSGKRNTEAFF
TGCGCCAGCAGCTTGGGGTCAGGGAAGAGGAACACTGAAGCTTTCTTT
>NA|TRBJ1-5|TRBV5-1|NA
CASSLFGLNQPQHF
TGCGCCAGCAGCCTGTTTGGCCTCAATCAGCCCCAGCATTTT
>NA|TRBJ1-1|TRBV7-6|NA
CASSQDQVISEAFF
TGTGCCAGCAGCCAAGATCAGGTCATATCTGAAGCTTTCTTT
>NA|TRBJ2-3|TRBV15|NA
CATSRPMNSGTQYF
TGTGCCACCAGCAGACCCATGAATTCTGGTACGCAGTATTTT
>few|TRBJ2-7|TRBV7-6|NA
CASSLGGAGEQYF
TGTGCCAGCAGCTTAGGGGGCGCGGGTGAGCAGTACTTC
>NA|TRBJ2-7|TRBV7-8|TRBD1
CASSLDGDSYEQYF
TGTGCCAGCAGCTTAGATGGGGACAGTTACGAGCAGTACTTC
>NA|TRBJ2-3|TRBV5-1|NA
CASSPAGTDTQYF
TGCGCCAGCAGCCCAGCGGGCACAGATACGCAGTATTTT
>NA|TRBJ1-4|TRBV12-5|NA
CASGLGRQEKLFF
TGTGCTAGTGGTTTGGGCCGACAGGAAAAACTGTTTTTT
>many|TRBJ2-7|TRBV19|TRBD1
CASTGQGIHEQYF
TGTGCCAGTACAGGACAGGGCATCCACGAGCAGTACTTC
>NA|TRBJ2-6|TRBV7-3|TRBD1
CASSSRTGAGANVLTF
TGTGCCAGCAGCTCAAGGACAGGGGCTGGGGCCAACGTCCTGACTTTC
>many|TRBJ1-2|TRBV9|TRBD1
CASSVQGASNGYTF
TGTGCCAGCAGCGTACAGGGGGCGTCCAATGGCTACACCTTC
>many|TRBJ2-5|TRBV5-1|NA
CASSLAGSREETQYF
TGCGCCAGCAGCTTGGCCGGGAGCCGAGAAGAGACCCAGTACTTC
>many|TRBJ1-2|TRBV27|NA
CASSLRGSGDGYTF
TGTGCCAGCAGTTTAAGGGGATCGGGGGATGGCTACACCTTC
>many|TRBJ2-1|TRBV7-8|NA
CASSVDSSYNEQFF
TGTGCCAGCAGCGTGGACAGCTCCTACAATGAGCAGTTCTTC